The 7 T cell receptor beta chains below were found in one sample sequenced in a study of shared clonotypes between healthy human individuals. Clones were read by immunoSEQ multiplex PCR, and TCRdb kept only the in-frame ones, dropping some. The sample has about 1.1 million clones; approximately 80% are singletons. Sequencing was done on a sample of memory CD4+ T cells from PBMCs. Subset described: CD45RA-negative fraction. These receptors all come from a man between 18 and 29 years old in good health. Some clones in this sample may be carry-over from other donors' samples.

In its sample, this clone was seen a few times. This chain uses TRBV29-1 with TRBJ1-1; maybe TRBD1 (5 bases). V was pared by 3 bases and J by 1 base, with 9 bases between. This CDR3 has 13 amino acids. Germline CDR1 reads SQVTM; CDR2 reads ANQGSEA. The CDR3 loop is CSVDVGQNTEAFF. The CDR3 nucleotides are TGCAGCGTTGACGTGGGGCAGAACACTGAAGCTTTCTTT.

The gene calls are TRBV28 and TRBJ1-2, with no clear D. Trimming removed 1 base from V and 2 bases from J, with 8 bases in between. The CDR3 loop spans 14 amino acids. CDR1 and CDR2 from the germline V gene are MDHEN and SYDVKM. In DNA, the CDR3 is TGTGCCAGCAGTTTATACGCAGCCAACTATGGCTACACCTTC. Residues: CASSLYAANYGYTF.

The V gene is TRBV6-6, the J gene TRBJ2-7; TRBD2 agrees at 7 bases. The CDR3 runs 13 residues. With V trimmed by 6 bases and J by 4 bases, 6 bases remained unmatched. Germline CDR1 reads MNHNY; CDR2 reads SVGAGI (reference sequence). The CDR3 spells CASSASGSYEQYF. CDR3 sequence (DNA): TGTGCCAGCAGCGCTAGCGGATCGTACGAGCAGTACTTC.

The sample holds a few counts of this clone. The V and J genes are TRBV2 and TRBJ1-5; TRBD1 is a possible D gene (5 bases). V gave up 7 bases and J gave up 11 bases, with 18 bases separating them. Germline CDR1 SNHLY, CDR2 FYNNEI. The CDR3 extends over 13 amino acids. CDR3 loop: CASKPDWSGAQHF. In DNA, the CDR3 is TGTGCCAGCAAACCCGATTGGTCGGGGGCCCAGCATTTT.

This clone was recorded once. The same CDR3 can be traced to other DNA sequences in this sample. The genes are TRBV5-1 and TRBJ1-1; D gene uncertain. This CDR3 is built from 14 residues. V was trimmed by 0 bases and J by 5 bases, leaving 11 bases between them. Germline loops: CDR1 SGHRS, CDR2 YFSETQ. The CDR3 sequence is CASSLGRAGTEAFF. CDR3 coding DNA: TGCGCCAGCAGCTTGGGACGGGCGGGTACTGAAGCTTTCTTT.

This clone was found a few times. J is TRBJ2-5 and V is TRBV29-1; 8 nucleotides line up with TRBD2. The ends lost 0 bases at V and 5 bases at J; junction bases unmatched: 11. Germline CDR1 SQVTM, CDR2 ANQGSEA. There are 16 residues in the CDR3. The CDR3 here is CSVEEACKGLDETQYF. DNA of the CDR3: TGCAGCGTTGAAGAGGCCTGTAAGGGACTAGATGAGACCCAGTACTTC.

This clone has only one observation. The chain combines TRBV9 with TRBJ2-3; TRBD2 matches at 11 bases. The CDR3 extends over 16 amino acids. Germline V gives CDR1 SGDLS, CDR2 YYNGEE. V lost 3 bases to trimming and J lost 1 base; unmatched junction nucleotides: 4. The CDR3 sequence: CASSARLAGRTDTQYF. CDR3 DNA: TGTGCCAGCAGCGCCAGACTAGCGGGACGCACAGATACGCAGTATTTT.